This T cell receptor (beta chain) was sequenced during a study of CD8+CD57+ T cells in acquired aplastic anemia. V gave up 5 bases and J gave up 4 bases; unmatched junction bases: 5. Germline assignment: CDR1 SEHNR and CDR2 FQNEAQ (reference sequence). This CDR3 region has 14 residues. General study results and limits: CD8+ Simpson's diversity in patients was not significantly different from that in controls. Around 27 sequences, all CD8+ CDR3, were shared between patients and controls.

A note on this clonotype: Its matching antigen is unknown.

Genomic DNA constituted the template upon which TCR beta VDJ and CDR3 profiling was performed. TCRdb re-analysed the reads in MiXCR, keeping a single row per CDR3 protein. The profile shows more than 250,000 distinct CDR3 sequences, roughly half of them singletons. Sequenced sample: sorted CD4+, CD8+, or CD8+CD57+ T cells (not recorded which) from PBMCs. This clonotype originated in a human donor with severe aplastic anemia or a healthy control (not recorded which). The J gene is TRBJ1-1, the V gene TRBV7-9, with 9 nucleotides matching TRBD1. CDR3 loop: CASSLTGGRTEAFF. The CDR3 nucleotides read TGTGCCAGCAGCCTGACAGGGGGACGCACTGAAGCTTTCTTT.